One and the same sample provided the 20 T cell receptor beta chains below, sequenced in a study of blood T cells in healthy people across ages. A sample-barcoded 5' primer and a J-beta primer mix were used in a second PCR of about 6 to 11 cycles. TCRdb redid the calling of the 5' RACE reads with MiXCR, one entry per CDR3 protein. The table has hundreds of thousands of distinct CDR3 sequences, about 25% seen once. Sequencing was carried out using blood. Source of these receptors: a woman between 70 and 85 years old in good health.

J is TRBJ2-4 and V is TRBV28; 7 bases match TRBD1. Germline lookup yields CDR1 MDHEN and CDR2 SYDVKM. The V and J ends lost 5 bases and 6 bases, in that order; junction bases with no gene match: 7. The CDR3 is 14 residues long. This CDR3 is CASSRGGQINIQYF. The CDR3 bases are TGTGCCAGCAGTCGAGGGGGCCAAATAAACATTCAGTACTTC.

This clonotype occurred a few times. The DNA for the CDR3 is TGTGCCACCAGCAGACTAGCAGAGGAGCAGTTCTTC. It translates to CATSRLAEEQFF. The chain joins TRBV15 to TRBJ2-1, with a possible D match to TRBD2 (5 bases). The CDR3 is 12 residues long. V was cut by 2 bases and J by 10 bases, with 9 bases left in between. Germline CDR1 reads LNHNV; CDR2 reads YYDKDF (reference sequence).

This clonotype was recorded at least ten times. The gene calls are TRBV5-1 and TRBJ2-5, with 8 bases that match TRBD1. CDR1 SGHRS and CDR2 YFSETQ come from the germline V gene. J was trimmed by 5 bases and V by 4 bases; bases with no gene match: 4. The CDR3 runs 13 residues. This CDR3 reads CASSPTGEETQYF. The DNA for the CDR3 is TGCGCCAGCAGCCCGACAGGGGAGGAGACCCAGTACTTC.

This clonotype was seen a few times. The rearrangement joins TRBV7-2 to TRBJ2-7, with D perhaps TRBD1 or TRBD2 (6 bases each). Trimming left V 2 bases short and J 0 bases short, with 11 bases between. CDR3 length: 15 residues. Germline CDR1 SGHTA, CDR2 FQGNSA. CDR3 sequence reads: CASSLFGGRSYEQYF. CDR3 nucleotides: TGTGCCAGCAGCTTATTTGGGGGGCGCTCCTACGAGCAGTACTTC.

As DNA, the CDR3 is TGCGCCAGCAGCAGACCTAGCGGAGGGAGCACAGATACGCAGTATTTT. Residues: CASSRPSGGSTDTQYF. The chain combines TRBV5-1 with TRBJ2-3, with 7 positions matching TRBD2. The ends lost 4 bases at V and 0 bases at J; junction bases unmatched: 8. Germline lookup yields CDR1 SGHRS and CDR2 YFSETQ. This CDR3 comprises 16 residues.

This clonotype was seen a handful of times. The rearrangement joins TRBV9 to TRBJ2-6; unclear D gene. Trimming took 3 bases from V and 6 from J, leaving 7 bases between them. Looked up from germline, CDR1 is SGDLS and CDR2 is YYNGEE. CDR3 length: 13 residues. This chain's CDR3 is CASSAYTANVLTF. CDR3 coding DNA: TGTGCCAGCAGCGCATACACGGCCAACGTCCTGACTTTC.

The genes are TRBV20-1 and TRBJ2-4, with D possibly being TRBD1 or TRBD2 (5 bases each). The J call may be incorrect, as the DNA end agrees better with TRBJ2-1. Germline-derived CDR1 and CDR2 are DFQATT and SNEGSKA (reference sequence). The CDR3 extends over 16 amino acids. Here the CDR3 reads CSAREAAGAKRDEQFF. DNA of the CDR3: TGCAGTGCTAGAGAAGCGGCCGGGGCAAAAAGGGATGAGCAGTTCTTC.

V gene TRBV27 combines with J gene TRBJ2-5, with unresolved D. Trimming cost V 5 bases and J 0 bases, with 7 bases left between them. Germline assignment: CDR1 MNHEY and CDR2 SMNVEV (reference sequence). The CDR3 covers 13 residues. The CDR3 loop is CASSLSDQETQYF. CDR3 bases: TGTGCCAGCAGTCTTTCTGACCAAGAGACCCAGTACTTC.

This clonotype has a handful of counts. The chain couples TRBV4-3 to TRBJ2-5; D uncertain. V was trimmed by 1 base and J by 5 bases, leaving 14 bases between them. The CDR3 is 15 amino acids. The germline V gene encodes CDR1 LGHNA and CDR2 YSLEER. This chain's CDR3 is CASSQVFSQEETQYF. As DNA, the CDR3 is TGCGCCAGCAGCCAAGTATTTTCCCAGGAGGAGACCCAGTACTTC.

The chain recombines TRBV27 with TRBJ2-3; 9 bases fit TRBD1. V trimming: 4 bases; J trimming: 6 bases; junction bases outside the gene matches: 11. The germline V gene has CDR1 MNHEY and CDR2 SMNVEV (reference sequence). The CDR3 is 16 residues long. The CDR3 DNA follows: TGTGCCAGCAGTTCGGGTTCCGGGACAGGGAGCGATACGCAGTATTTT. It translates to CASSSGSGTGSDTQYF.

This clonotype showed up just a few times. Mismatch with germline at one junction end may stem from a read error. V gene TRBV6-1 combines with J gene TRBJ2-5, with 10 bases aligning to TRBD2. The CDR3 consists of 15 residues. Germline V gene data show CDR1 as MNHNS and CDR2 as SASEGT. CDR3 DNA: TGTGCCAGCGGGGCGGGTAGGTCGGGACTAGCGCTAGAGTTCTTC. Its translation: CASGAGRSGLALEFF.

This chain connects TRBV6-5 to TRBJ1-1; no firm D call. Germline V lookup: CDR1 MNHEY, CDR2 SVGAGI. The V end lost 6 bases, the J end lost 1 base, and 6 bases lay between the germline ends. The CDR3 extends over 12 amino acids. The CDR3 spells CASRYKNTEAFF. CDR3 DNA: TGTGCCAGCAGATACAAGAACACTGAAGCTTTCTTT.

The chain is built from TRBV6-1 and TRBJ2-5; no reliable D call. Matching the DNA end better, TRBJ2-1 makes the J call doubtful. Germline V gives CDR1 MNHNS, CDR2 SASEGT. The CDR3 length is 12 residues. The CDR3 bases are TGTGCCAGCAGCCCGATGATAAATGAGCAGTTCTTC. Protein: CASSPMINEQFF.

This clonotype has a handful of counts. The chain joins TRBV18 to TRBJ2-7; 8 positions match TRBD1. The CDR3 covers 14 residues. Germline CDR1 is KGHSH and CDR2 is LQKENI. V dropped 6 bases and J dropped 2; count of bases not matched to a gene: 6. The CDR3 here is CASSQGALTYEQYF. Here the CDR3 DNA reads TGTGCCAGCTCGCAGGGGGCTCTAACCTACGAGCAGTACTTC.

The chain couples TRBV5-1 to TRBJ2-5; D not resolved. V lost 4 bases, J lost 0 bases, and 16 bases lay in between. The CDR3 totals 16 residues. CDR1 and CDR2 from the germline V gene are SGHRS and YFSETQ. The CDR3 loop reads CASSRVGRINQETQYF. The DNA for the CDR3 is TGCGCCAGCAGCCGGGTGGGCAGAATCAACCAAGAGACCCAGTACTTC.

V usage is TRBV7-9 and J usage is TRBJ2-5; D is perhaps TRBD1 (6 bases). The germline V gene has CDR1 SEHNR and CDR2 FQNEAQ (reference sequence). This CDR3 has 13 amino acids. V was pared by 4 bases and J by 3 bases, with 9 bases between. In nucleotides, the CDR3 is TGTGCCAGCAGCTGGACAGCGAAAGAGACCCAGTACTTC. Translation: CASSWTAKETQYF. The full variable domain, in which reference TRBV7-9 and TRBJ2-5 provide the parts outside the CDR3, is DTGVSQNPRHKITKRGQNVTFRCDPISEHNRLYWYRQTLGQGPEFLTYFQNEAQLEKSRLLSDRFSAERPKGSFSTLEIQRTEQGDSAMYLCASSWTAKETQYFGPGTRLLVL.

Points on this clonotype: Germline is not matched at one junction end, which may reflect a read error. V and J are TRBV7-7 and TRBJ2-5, with D possibly TRBD2 on 6 matching bases. Near its end, the DNA agrees better with TRBJ2-1, so the J call may be wrong. Germline V gives CDR1 SSHAT, CDR2 FNYEAQ (reference sequence). The CDR3 has 14 amino acids. The CDR3 DNA reads TGTGCTAGCAGCATTGGGACGGGAGACAATGAGCAGTTCTTC. This sequence encodes CASSIGTGDNEQFF.

The rearrangement links TRBV6-6 to TRBJ2-5; 7 bases are shared with TRBD1. The J call is uncertain, as TRBJ2-7 better fits the DNA end. This CDR3 is built from 14 residues. Germline V lookup: CDR1 MNHNY, CDR2 SVGAGI (reference sequence). The CDR3 loop is CASRLGTAVDEQYF. The CDR3 DNA is TGTGCCAGCAGACTTGGGACAGCCGTAGACGAGCAGTACTTC.

The CDR3 DNA is TGTGCCAGCAGCACAGGTACCCATAGGCAGCCCCAGCATTTT. Protein: CASSTGTHRQPQHF. The chain employs TRBV12-3 or TRBV12-4 and TRBJ1-5, with D perhaps matching TRBD1 (5 bases). The CDR3 is 14 amino acids. The V gene lost 6 bases and the J gene lost 7 bases, with 16 bases spanning the gap.

V is TRBV29-1 and J is TRBJ1-2, with D maybe TRBD1 (5 bases). The CDR3 spans 13 residues. V dropped 6 bases and J dropped 4 bases, with 15 bases sitting between them. Germline V CDR1 and CDR2: SQVTM, ANQGSEA. The CDR3 loop reads CSVDTGFPYGYTF. As DNA, the CDR3 is TGCAGCGTGGACACAGGTTTCCCCTATGGCTACACCTTC.